These T cell receptor beta chains were read from a single sample in a study of cytomegalovirus exposure and HLA in healthy donors. TCRdb's copy holds only in-frame clones and misses some; the assay was immunoSEQ multiplex PCR. The sample has roughly 55,000 clones. Material: PBMCs. The source is a man between 45 and 60 years old in good health and CMV-seropositive. Both conserved end residues are trimmed from each CDR3. The D gene is left open where the match is weak.

d_gene: TRBD2
v_gene: TRBV9
CDR3aa: ASNPKGLAETGELF

d_gene: .
v_gene: TRBV28
CDR3aa: ASSWLQETQY

d_gene: TRBD2
v_gene: TRBV28
CDR3aa: ASSLSGRATGELF

d_gene: TRBD1
v_gene: TRBV6-5
CDR3aa: ASSLQGGDQPQH

d_gene: .
v_gene: TRBV5-1
CDR3aa: ASSLAGFTEAF

d_gene: .
v_gene: TRBV4-1
CDR3aa: ASSQDEIGRQY

d_gene: .
v_gene: TRBV5-1
CDR3aa: ASSLGRGFAYEQY

d_gene: .
v_gene: TRBV18
CDR3aa: ASSPREGGANTEAF

d_gene: TRBD1
v_gene: TRBV7-8
CDR3aa: ASSLARQGKQPQH

d_gene: TRBD1
v_gene: TRBV6-6
CDR3aa: ASSWGQLNEQF

d_gene: .
v_gene: TRBV6-5
CDR3aa: ASSSPLYTQY

d_gene: TRBD1
v_gene: TRBV5-1
CDR3aa: ASSAQGFNEKLF

d_gene: .
v_gene: TRBV28
CDR3aa: ASAGFNQPQH

d_gene: TRBD1
v_gene: TRBV11-3
CDR3aa: ASSLRTGSSYEQY

d_gene: .
v_gene: TRBV18
CDR3aa: ASSPGGRETQY

d_gene: TRBD1
v_gene: TRBV5-5
CDR3aa: ASNLHRGVTGELF

d_gene: TRBD1
v_gene: TRBV23-1
CDR3aa: ASSHRLALTGTGWDEQY

d_gene: .
v_gene: TRBV7-9
CDR3aa: ASSQQGTQGANVLT

d_gene: .
v_gene: TRBV4-3
CDR3aa: ASSQRPGVYEQY

d_gene: .
v_gene: TRBV5-6
CDR3aa: ASSSPQGRGLTGGGYT

d_gene: .
v_gene: TRBV28
CDR3aa: ASRVTGPAEQY

d_gene: TRBD2
v_gene: TRBV4-3
CDR3aa: ASSQQLAGGPSTQY

d_gene: TRBD1
v_gene: TRBV18
CDR3aa: ASSGTGNTGELF

d_gene: TRBD2
v_gene: TRBV11-2
CDR3aa: ASSFGGVSYEQY

d_gene: TRBD1
v_gene: TRBV19
CDR3aa: ASSPDRDSGANVLT

d_gene: TRBD1
v_gene: TRBV7-2
CDR3aa: ASSLLGQGGNEQF

d_gene: .
v_gene: TRBV4-1
CDR3aa: ASSREWTDTQY

d_gene: TRBD2
v_gene: TRBV4-1
CDR3aa: ASSSGRGKETQY